This T cell receptor beta chain was identified during a study of T cell repertoires in cytomegalovirus infection. This CDR3 has 14 residues. Germline CDR1 and CDR2: SGHDT and YYEEEE. V was shortened by 0 bases and J by 9 bases, with 15 bases between the two germline ends. As for this clonotype: Antigen unknown.

TCRdb re-derived calls from the reads in MiXCR, one entry per CDR3 protein. The sample shows approximately 300,000 distinct CDR3 sequences, 25% to 30% of them seen only once. This TCR was recovered from a human donor in good health (CMV status not recorded). Some clones in this sample may be carry-over from other donors' samples. Sequences were derived from cultured PBMCs, sampled from culture after CMV antigen stimulation. V usage is TRBV5-6 and J usage is TRBJ1-1; TRBD1 is a possible D gene (5 bases). CDR3 loop: CASSLGPGKGKAFF. CDR3 sequence (DNA): TGTGCCAGCAGCTTGGGTCCAGGGAAGGGTAAAGCTTTCTTT.